This T cell receptor beta chain was profiled in a study of early T cells in non-severe SARS-CoV-2 infection. Study context: With bulk RNA from unsorted whole blood as input, sequencing yielded unpaired chains.

The CDR3 sequence is 16 residues long. The V gene's germline CDR1 is SGHKS and CDR2 YYEKEE (reference sequence). J lost 7 bases, V lost 2 bases, and 5 bases had no gene match. To note about this clonotype: As yet, its antigen is unknown.

Study-wide points: Clonotype matching in VDJdb favored anti-spike CD8 responses and did not capture private and CD4 specificities.

Attachment of unique molecular identifiers to individual cDNA molecules was performed. TCRdb used MiXCR to reprocess the 5' RACE reads, holding one entry per CDR3 protein. The sample carries fewer than 100,000 distinct CDR3 sequences, less than 8% recorded once. The rearrangement uses TRBV5-5 and TRBJ2-2, with TRBD2 matching 13 bases. The sequenced sample was whole blood. This sequence was found in an adult who was a healthcare worker with PCR-confirmed SARS-CoV-2 infection or an uninfected control (not recorded which). CDR3 protein: CASSLTSGRAGGELFF. In nucleotides, the CDR3 is TGTGCCAGCAGCTTAACTAGCGGGAGGGCTGGCGGGGAGCTGTTTTTT. The full variable domain, rest sourced from reference TRBV5-5 and TRBJ2-2, is DAGVTQSPTHLIKTRGQQVTLRCSPISGHKSVSWYQQVLGQGPQFIFQYYEKEERGRGNFPDRFSARQFPNYSSELNVNALLLGDSALYLCASSLTSGRAGGELFFGEGSRLTVL.